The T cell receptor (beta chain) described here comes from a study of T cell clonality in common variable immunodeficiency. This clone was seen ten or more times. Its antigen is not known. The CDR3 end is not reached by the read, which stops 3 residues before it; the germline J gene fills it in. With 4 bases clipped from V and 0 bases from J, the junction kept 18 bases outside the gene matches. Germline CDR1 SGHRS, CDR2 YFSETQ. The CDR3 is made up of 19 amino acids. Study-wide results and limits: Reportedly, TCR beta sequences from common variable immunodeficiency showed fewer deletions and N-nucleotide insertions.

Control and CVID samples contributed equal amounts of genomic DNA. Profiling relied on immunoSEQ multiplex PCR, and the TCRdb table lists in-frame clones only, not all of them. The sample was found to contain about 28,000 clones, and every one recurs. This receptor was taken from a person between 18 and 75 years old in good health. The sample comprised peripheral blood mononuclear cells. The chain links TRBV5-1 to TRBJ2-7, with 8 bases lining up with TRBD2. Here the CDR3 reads CASSRAAGALGAGSYEQYF. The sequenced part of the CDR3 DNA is TGCGCCAGCAGCCGTGCAGCGGGGGCGCTTGGGGCAGGCTCCTACGAG.